The T cell receptor (beta chain) under discussion was sequenced for a study of T cell responses to AZD1222 COVID-19 vaccine. Data came from immunoSEQ multiplex PCR; TCRdb stores just in-frame clones and leaves some out. The sample records 100,000 to 150,000 clones, around 89% being singletons. Germline loops: CDR1 MNHEY, CDR2 SVGAGI. The CDR3 totals 13 residues. Deletions cut 10 bases from V and 2 bases from J, with 12 bases between. Note on this clone: Its antigen is unidentified.

Points from the study as a whole: Baseline seropositives among AZD1222 recipients totaled only five or six.

The receptor was derived from an adult in good health. This sample comprised peripheral blood, obtained on day 0 of MenACWY control vaccination. This chain uses TRBV6-5 with TRBJ1-5; unclear D gene. The CDR3 coding sequence is TGTGCCACCACCCCGGCGGGCAATCAGCCCCAGCATTTT. It yields the protein CATTPAGNQPQHF.